This T cell receptor (beta chain) was sequenced in a study of blood T cell repertoires in COVID-19. Study as a whole: Samples of COVID-19 (acute and convalescent) were obtained from the United States, Italy and Spain. PBMCs, B-cell-depleted T cells, or T cells provided the cDNA or gDNA that made up the material.

Authors' data handling: Reference gene primers were amplified, and this amplification served to estimate nucleated cell counts. Sequencing was performed with immunoSEQ multiplex PCR; in TCRdb, only in-frame clones are kept and a portion is missing. For V, J and clone size, that table is used; D and trimming come from the DNA. Here the sample spans about 140,000 clones, about four fifths being singletons. The specimen sequenced was peripheral blood. This TCR was sampled from an older man who had recovered from COVID-19.

The CDR3 nucleotides read TGCGCCAGCAGCCAAGAGCAAGACAGGGGTTACAATGAGCAGTTCTTC. It specifies CASSQEQDRGYNEQFF. This chain joins TRBV4-1 and TRBJ2-1, with 8 nucleotides matching TRBD1. The germline V gene encodes CDR1 MGHRA and CDR2 YSYEKL. The CDR3 extends over 16 amino acids. V lost 0 bases and J lost 4; bases outside the gene matches: 5.